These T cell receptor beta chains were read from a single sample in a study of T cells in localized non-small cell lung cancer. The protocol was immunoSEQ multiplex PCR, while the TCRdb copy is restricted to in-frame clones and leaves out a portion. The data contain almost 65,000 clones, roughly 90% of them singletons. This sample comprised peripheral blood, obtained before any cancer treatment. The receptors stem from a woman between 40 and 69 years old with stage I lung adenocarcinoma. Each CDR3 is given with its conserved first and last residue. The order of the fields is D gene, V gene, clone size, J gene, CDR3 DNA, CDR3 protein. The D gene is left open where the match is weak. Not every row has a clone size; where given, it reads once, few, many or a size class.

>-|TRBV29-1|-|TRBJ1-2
TGCAGCGTGGGCGTGGGGGGCACGAACTATGGCTACACCTTC
CSVGVGGTNYGYTF
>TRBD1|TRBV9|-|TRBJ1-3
TGTGCCAGCAGCGGGGGGACAGGGGACGGAAACACCATATATTTT
CASSGGTGDGNTIYF
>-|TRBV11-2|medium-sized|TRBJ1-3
TGTGCCAGCACCGAGGCGGGGGGGACTGGAAACACCATATATTTT
CASTEAGGTGNTIYF
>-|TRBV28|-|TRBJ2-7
TGTGCCACAAGATCCGCAGGGGCCAATCTGGGGCAGTACTTC
CATRSAGANLGQYF
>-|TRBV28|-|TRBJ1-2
TGTGCCAGCAGTTTGCGGGGGACCTATGGCTACACCTTC
CASSLRGTYGYTF
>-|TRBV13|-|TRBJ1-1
TGTGCCAGCAGCTCTAGGGTGTATCTTCCATTGAACACTGAAGCTTTCTTT
CASSSRVYLPLNTEAFF
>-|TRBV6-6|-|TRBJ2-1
TGTGCCAGCAGTAAAGGGATTAGCGGAGCTTACAATGAGCAGTTCTTC
CASSKGISGAYNEQFF
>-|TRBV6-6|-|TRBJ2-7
TGTGCCAGCAGTTACGCAGGGGACTACGAGCAGTACTTC
CASSYAGDYEQYF
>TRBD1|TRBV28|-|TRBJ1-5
TGTGCCAGCAGTGGGGACAGGGGTCTCAATCAGCCCCAGCATTTT
CASSGDRGLNQPQHF
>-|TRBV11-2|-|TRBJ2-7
TGTGCCAGCAGCTTAAATCTAAGGGCTGAGCAGTACTTC
CASSLNLRAEQYF
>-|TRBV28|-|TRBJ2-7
TGTGCCAGTGACGGGGGATCACAATTCGAGCAGTACTTC
CASDGGSQFEQYF
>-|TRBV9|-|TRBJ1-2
TGTGCCAGCAGCCCAACGTCTCTCCTTTGGGGCCCCTATGGCTACACCTTC
CASSPTSLLWGPYGYTF
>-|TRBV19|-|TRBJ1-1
TGTGCCAGTAGTATTGCACCAGGCTATCTAGAAGCTTTCTTT
CASSIAPGYLEAFF
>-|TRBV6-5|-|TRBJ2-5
TGTGCCAGCAGTTTTGGAGGGGTCAGGCCCTGGGAGGCCCAGTACTTC
CASSFGGVRPWEAQYF
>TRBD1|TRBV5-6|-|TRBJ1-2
TGTGCCAGCAGCCTGCGGGGACAGGGCGTAAGCGGCTACACCTTC
CASSLRGQGVSGYTF
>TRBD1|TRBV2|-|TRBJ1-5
TGTGCCAGCGCCGTTACAGGGGTTTTTCTGGGGATCAAGCCCCAGCATTTT
CASAVTGVFLGIKPQHF
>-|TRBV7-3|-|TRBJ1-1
TGTGCCAGCAGCTTAGTTGGGGGCAACACTGAAGCTTTCTTT
CASSLVGGNTEAFF
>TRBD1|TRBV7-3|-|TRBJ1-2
TGTGCCAGCAGCAACCGACAGGGAGGTGGCTACACCTTC
CASSNRQGGGYTF
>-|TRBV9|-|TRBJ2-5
TGTGCCAGCGGAAAAGGTGGGGAGACCCAGTACTTC
CASGKGGETQYF
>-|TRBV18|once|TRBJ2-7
TGTGCCAGCTCCCCAACAGGGAACTACGAGCAGTACTTC
CASSPTGNYEQYF